A selection of T cell receptor beta chains follows, all from one sample in a study of T cell responses to AZD1222 COVID-19 vaccine. Profiled with immunoSEQ multiplex PCR; TCRdb holds only in-frame clones, not every one. This sample has 100,000 to 150,000 clones, with around 90% found just once. The sequences come from peripheral blood, collected on day 0 of AZD1222 vaccination. Receptors were obtained from an adult in good health. CDR3s include the opening cysteine and the closing phenylalanine or tryptophan. D genes are given only for firm matches. Rows may omit the clone size; those that give it use once, few, many or a size class.

cdr3_aa cdr3_nt j_call d_call v_call clone_size
CASSLFSGSSYEQYF TGCGCCAGCAGCTTGTTTAGCGGGAGCTCCTACGAGCAGTACTTC TRBJ2-7 TRBD2 TRBV5-1 .
CASSIERGDRYGYTF TGTGCCAGTAGTATAGAGAGAGGGGATCGCTATGGCTACACCTTC TRBJ1-2 . TRBV19 .
CAWSASTAEAFF TGTGCCTGGAGTGCCTCGACTGCTGAAGCTTTCTTT TRBJ1-1 . TRBV30 .
CASSLASGSTDTQYF TGCGCCAGCAGCTTGGCCTCTGGGTCTACAGATACGCAGTATTTT TRBJ2-3 . TRBV5-1 .
CASKGGLRSTEAFF TGTGCCAGCAAGGGGGGCCTACGGAGCACTGAAGCTTTCTTT TRBJ1-1 . TRBV6-5 few
CASSQEQAWLYGYTF TGCGCCAGCAGCCAAGAGCAGGCGTGGTTATATGGCTACACCTTC TRBJ1-2 . TRBV4-1 .
CASAARGAPYEQYF TGTGCCAGCGCCGCCCGGGGGGCCCCCTACGAGCAGTACTTC TRBJ2-7 . TRBV7-9 .
CASSPRARGDTQYF TGTGCCAGCAGCCCCAGAGCCCGAGGTGATACGCAGTATTTT TRBJ2-3 . TRBV3-1/TRBV3-2 .
CASGLVGTSGTWYTDTQYF TGTGCTAGTGGTTTGGTAGGGACTAGCGGGACGTGGTACACAGATACGCAGTATTTT TRBJ2-3 TRBD2 TRBV12-5 .
CASSPGTSGSVEQFF TGTGCCAGCAGCCCTGGGACTAGCGGGAGTGTTGAGCAGTTCTTC TRBJ2-1 TRBD2 TRBV5-6 .
CASSAGGSYEQYF TGTGCCAGCAGCGCCGGCGGATCCTACGAGCAGTACTTC TRBJ2-7 . TRBV9 .
CATSRGGDGRLSEKLFF TGTGCCACCAGCAGAGGTGGGGACGGCCGGCTAAGTGAAAAACTGTTTTTT TRBJ1-4 . TRBV15 .
CASSFGTSGLYEQYF TGTGCCAGCAGTTTTGGGACTAGCGGGCTCTACGAGCAGTACTTC TRBJ2-7 TRBD2 TRBV27 .
CASSQVSPAYNSPLHF TGCGCCAGCAGCCAAGTATCCCCAGCTTATAATTCACCCCTCCACTTT TRBJ1-6 . TRBV4-1 .
CASSERLVRNEQFF TGCGCCAGCAGTGAGAGGCTAGTCCGGAATGAGCAGTTCTTC TRBJ2-1 . TRBV10-1 .
CASSPGLGNEQFF TGTGCCAGCTCACCGGGACTCGGTAATGAGCAGTTCTTC TRBJ2-1 . TRBV18 .
CASSGTGGFGSPLHF TGTGCCAGCAGCGGGACAGGGGGCTTCGGTTCACCCCTCCACTTT TRBJ1-6 TRBD1 TRBV7-8 once
CASSYRTSGLLKQYF TGTGCCAGCAGCTATCGGACTAGCGGATTGCTCAAGCAGTACTTC TRBJ2-7 TRBD2 TRBV6-2/TRBV6-3 .
CASSYLAGGGEQFF TGTGCCAGCAGTTATCTTGCGGGAGGGGGTGAGCAGTTCTTC TRBJ2-1 TRBD2 TRBV6-2/TRBV6-3 .
CASSLDRGGYNEQFF TGTGCCAGCAGCCTAGACAGGGGAGGGTACAATGAGCAGTTCTTC TRBJ2-1 . TRBV7-7 .
CASSLGDSWHVLTF TGTGCCAGCAGCTTGGGGGACAGCTGGCACGTCCTGACTTTC TRBJ2-6 TRBD1 TRBV5-6 .
CSSLEGTGELFF TGCAGCTCCCTAGAGGGCACCGGGGAGCTGTTTTTT TRBJ2-2 . TRBV29-1 once
CASSFARGSPGGEQFF TGTGCCAGCAGTTTTGCGAGGGGTTCACCAGGAGGTGAGCAGTTCTTC TRBJ2-1 . TRBV27 .
CASSLTGTQPQHF TGTGCCAGCAGTTTAACCGGGACCCAGCCCCAGCATTTT TRBJ1-5 . TRBV27 .
CSASANFATEAFF TGCAGTGCTAGTGCTAATTTCGCCACTGAAGCTTTCTTT TRBJ1-1 . TRBV20-1 few
CASSDSRRATTEAFF TGTGCCAGCAGTGACTCAAGGAGGGCGACCACTGAAGCTTTCTTT TRBJ1-1 . TRBV6-4 .
CASSLTVSNEQFF TGTGCCAGCAGCTTGACAGTCTCCAATGAGCAGTTCTTC TRBJ2-1 . TRBV5-4 .
CASSVFPGPGEQYF TGTGCCAGCAGCGTATTCCCGGGCCCGGGCGAGCAGTACTTC TRBJ2-7 . TRBV3-1/TRBV3-2 .
CSVEDWGSYGYTF TGCAGCGTTGAAGATTGGGGGTCCTATGGCTACACCTTC TRBJ1-2 . TRBV29-1 .
CASSLIGAYEQYF TGTGCCAGCAGTTTAATTGGGGCCTACGAGCAGTACTTC TRBJ2-7 . TRBV27 few
CASSQDQGIDQPQHF TGCGCCAGCAGCCAAGATCAGGGAATAGATCAGCCCCAGCATTTT TRBJ1-5 . TRBV4-3 .
CASSYSRETEAFF TGTGCCAGCAGTTACTCCCGGGAAACTGAAGCTTTCTTT TRBJ1-1 . TRBV6-5 .
CAWASGRSDTGELFF TGTGCCTGGGCTAGCGGGAGATCGGACACCGGGGAGCTGTTTTTT TRBJ2-2 TRBD2 TRBV30 .
CASSPRQAGVADTQYF TGTGCCAGCAGCCCCAGGCAAGCGGGAGTGGCAGATACGCAGTATTTT TRBJ2-3 TRBD2 TRBV14 .
CSARANTEAFF TGCAGTGCTAGGGCGAACACTGAAGCTTTCTTT TRBJ1-1 . TRBV20-1 .
CASSLVGGSTDTQYF TGTGCCAGCAGCTTAGTGGGAGGGAGCACAGATACGCAGTATTTT TRBJ2-3 TRBD2 TRBV7-3 .
CASSMGNEKLFF TGTGCCAGCAGTATGGGCAATGAAAAACTGTTTTTT TRBJ1-4 . TRBV25-1 .